This T cell receptor beta chain derives from a study of control samples from healthy donors and cancer patients (dated by TCRdb to the early 2020s). This clone was counted between two and nine times. The specificity of this receptor is unknown. The input lacks base qualities; no much larger clone sits a single base away. The method was the immunoSEQ multiplex PCR assay. TCRdb stores this immuneACCESS table with in-frame sequences only. Part of the clones is absent; in the studies checked, under half of the shortfall reflects unresolved V genes, and no reason is known for the rest. The sample table shows some 96,000 clones, and about 90% are seen once. The ten largest clones represent more than 15% of the sample. The germline V gene yields SGHRS for CDR1 and YFSETQ for CDR2. Between the V and J ends, shortened by 0 bases and 5 bases respectively, the junction contains 11 bases. The CDR3 runs 14 residues from the cysteine to the phenylalanine. Left in the record is the CDR3 DNA by itself, 42 bases read in frame from the first base.

This TCR derives from a woman in her 50s in good health. The chain employs TRBV5-1 and TRBJ1-1; too little of a D gene remains to name it. The sequenced sample was blood. The DNA sequence is as follows: TGCGCCAGCAGCTTGGGTGGCAGCGAAACTGAAGCTTTCTTT. It codes for CASSLGGSETEAFF. Extended through the reference TRBV5-1 and TRBJ1-1 proteins, this CDR3 yields the full variable domain: KAGVTQTPRYLIKTRGQQVTLSCSPISGHRSVSWYQQTPGQGLQFLFEYFSETQRNKGNFPGRFSGRQFSNSRSEMNVSTLELGDSALYLCASSLGGSETEAFFGQGTRLTVV.